This T cell receptor beta chain appears in the sequencing data of a study of blood T cell repertoires in COVID-19. Across the study: Both acute and convalescent COVID-19 samples were obtained from the United States, Italy and Spain. PBMCs, B-cell-depleted T cells, or T cells provided the cDNA or gDNA that made up the material.

Original analysis: Estimates of nucleated cell counts were drawn from the amplification of reference gene primers. TCRdb keeps only in-frame clones here, not all; method: immunoSEQ multiplex PCR. V, J and clone size derive from that table, while D and trimming were established from the DNA sequence. The data show about 220,000 clones, less than 85% seen once. The sample comprised peripheral blood. This receptor was taken from an older woman with acute or convalescent COVID-19.

The CDR3 spells CASSEPGGSYNEQFF. The CDR3 DNA reads TGTGCCAGCAGCGAACCGGGGGGCTCCTACAATGAGCAGTTCTTC. The chain employs TRBV25-1 and TRBJ2-1; TRBD2 matches 7 bases. Per germline, CDR1 MGHDK and CDR2 SYGVNS. CDR3 size: 15 residues. V lost 6 bases, J lost 0 bases, and 5 bases stayed unmatched.